This entry features one T cell receptor (beta chain) sequence. The antigen is unknown. Each donor had roughly 10 milliliters of peripheral blood drawn. For the second PCR, which ran for about 6 to 11 cycles, a sample-barcoded 5' primer and a J-beta primer mix were used. All cDNA molecules were each tagged by a template-switch adaptor with 12 random nucleotides. TCRdb reanalysed the 5' RACE reads using MiXCR and keeps one entry per CDR3 protein. The sample shows about 590,000 distinct CDR3 sequences, approximately 30% of them seen only once. This CDR3 has 17 residues. V was clipped by 0 bases and J by 0 bases, with 13 bases between them. CDR1 and CDR2 from the germline V gene are SGHDT and YYEEEE. The record originates from a study of blood T cells in healthy people across ages. Study-wide points: Strong correlation was found linking TCR beta diversity to naive T cell percentage. When set beside aged donors, long-lived donors presented more naive CD4+ cells and higher diversity.

Sequencing input: blood. The source is a woman older than 75 in good health. The gene calls are TRBV5-6 and TRBJ2-1; D might be TRBD1 (6 bases). CDR3 sequence (DNA): TGTGCCAGCAGCTTGGCTGGACAGTCCGTCTCCTACAATGAGCAGTTCTTC. It is translated as CASSLAGQSVSYNEQFF.